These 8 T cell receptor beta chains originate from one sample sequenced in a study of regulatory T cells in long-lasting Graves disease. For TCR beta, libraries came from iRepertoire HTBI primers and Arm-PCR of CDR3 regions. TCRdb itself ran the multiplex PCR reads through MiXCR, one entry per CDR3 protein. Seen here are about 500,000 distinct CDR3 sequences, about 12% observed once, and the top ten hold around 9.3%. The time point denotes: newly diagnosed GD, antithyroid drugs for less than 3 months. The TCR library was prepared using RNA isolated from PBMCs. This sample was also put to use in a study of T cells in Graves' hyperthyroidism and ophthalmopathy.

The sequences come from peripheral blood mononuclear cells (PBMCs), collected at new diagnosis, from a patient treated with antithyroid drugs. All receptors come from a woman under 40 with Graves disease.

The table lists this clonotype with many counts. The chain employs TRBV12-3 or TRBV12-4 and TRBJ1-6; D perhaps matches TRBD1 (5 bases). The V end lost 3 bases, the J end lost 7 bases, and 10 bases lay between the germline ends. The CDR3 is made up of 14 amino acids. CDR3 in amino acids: CASSFSGLNSPLHF. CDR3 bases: TGTGCCAGCAGTTTCTCAGGGTTGAATTCACCCCTCCACTTT.

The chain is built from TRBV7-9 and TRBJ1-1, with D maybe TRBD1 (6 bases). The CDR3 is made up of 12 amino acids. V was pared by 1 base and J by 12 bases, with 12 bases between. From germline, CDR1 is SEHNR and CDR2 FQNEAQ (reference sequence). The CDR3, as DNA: TGTGCCAGCAGCTTAGGGCAGGGGAGACCTTTCTTT. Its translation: CASSLGQGRPFF.

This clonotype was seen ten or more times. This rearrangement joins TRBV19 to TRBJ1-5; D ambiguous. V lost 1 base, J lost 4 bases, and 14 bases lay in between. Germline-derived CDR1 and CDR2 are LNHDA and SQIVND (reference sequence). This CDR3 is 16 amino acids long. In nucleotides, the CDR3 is TGTGCCAGTAGTATAGCACCGAGTTCCCTAAATCAGCCCCAGCATTTT. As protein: CASSIAPSSLNQPQHF.

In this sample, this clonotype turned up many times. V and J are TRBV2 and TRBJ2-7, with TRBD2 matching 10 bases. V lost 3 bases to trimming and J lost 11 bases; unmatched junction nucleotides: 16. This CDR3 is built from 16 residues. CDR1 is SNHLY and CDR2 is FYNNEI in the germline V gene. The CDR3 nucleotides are TGTGCCAGCAGTGATTGGCTAGCGGGAGTCGGCAGTAGGAAGTACTTC. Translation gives CASSDWLAGVGSRKYF. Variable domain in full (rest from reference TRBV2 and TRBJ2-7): EPEVTQTPSHQVTQMGQEVILRCVPISNHLYFYWYRQILGQKVEFLVSFYNNEISEKSEIFDDQFSVERPDGSNFTLKIRSTKLEDSAMYFCASSDWLAGVGSRKYFGPGTRLTVT.

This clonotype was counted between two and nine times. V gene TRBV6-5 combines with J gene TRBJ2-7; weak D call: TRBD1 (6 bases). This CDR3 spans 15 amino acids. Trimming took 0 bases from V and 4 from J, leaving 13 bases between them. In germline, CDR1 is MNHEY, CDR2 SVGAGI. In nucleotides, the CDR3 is TGTGCCAGCAGTTACTCGTCAGGGGTGATGTACGAGCAGTACTTC. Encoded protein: CASSYSSGVMYEQYF.

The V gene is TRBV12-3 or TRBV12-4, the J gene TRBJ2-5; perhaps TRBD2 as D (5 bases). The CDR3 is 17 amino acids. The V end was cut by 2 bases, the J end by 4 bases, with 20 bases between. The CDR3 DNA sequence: TGTGCCAGCAGTTTAACTCTTAGCGCCGAAGGAATAGAGACCCAGTACTTC. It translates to CASSLTLSAEGIETQYF.

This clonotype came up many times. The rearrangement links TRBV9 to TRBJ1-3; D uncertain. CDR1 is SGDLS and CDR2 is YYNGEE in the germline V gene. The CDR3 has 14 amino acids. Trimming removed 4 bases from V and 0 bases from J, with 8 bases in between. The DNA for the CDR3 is TGTGCCAGCAGCCCAGTTGACTCTGGAAACACCATATATTTT. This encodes CASSPVDSGNTIYF.

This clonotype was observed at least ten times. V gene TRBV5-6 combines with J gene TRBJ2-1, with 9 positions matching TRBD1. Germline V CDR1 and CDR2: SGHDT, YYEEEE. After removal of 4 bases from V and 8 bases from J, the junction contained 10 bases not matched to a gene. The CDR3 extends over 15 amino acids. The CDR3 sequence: CASSPRDRDRDEQFF. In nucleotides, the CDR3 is TGTGCCAGCAGCCCCCGGGACCGGGACAGGGATGAGCAGTTCTTC. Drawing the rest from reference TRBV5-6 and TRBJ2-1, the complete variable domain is DAGVTQSPTHLIKTRGQQVTLRCSPKSGHDTVSWYQQALGQGPQFIFQYYEEEERQRGNFPDRFSGHQFPNYSSELNVNALLLGDSALYLCASSPRDRDRDEQFFGPGTRLTVL.